The following is a TCR beta chain sequence with its context. In the study's own analysis: From reference gene primer amplification, estimates of nucleated cell counts were derived. Repertoires were generated with immunoSEQ multiplex PCR, while TCRdb's copy carries only in-frame clones and drops some. V and J calls and clone size follow that table, whereas D and trimming were derived from the DNA. This table has under 150,000 clones, over 60% appearing once. J lost 0 bases, V lost 2 bases, and 16 bases had no gene match. This CDR3 region has 20 residues. This entry comes from a study of blood T cell repertoires in COVID-19. Overall study: The study drew acute and convalescent COVID-19 samples from the United States, Italy and Spain. From T cells, B-cell-depleted T cells, or PBMCs came the material, which was cDNA or gDNA.

The chain links TRBV6-7 to TRBJ2-1, with 7 bases identical to TRBD2. TRBV6-7 is treated as an ORF (open reading frame) with a function not yet certain. The source is a woman aged 45-65 years with active or convalescent COVID-19. The sample consisted of peripheral blood. CDR3 nucleotide sequence: TGTGCCAGCAGTTACCGGTTCAAGCGGGAAATAACCAGCTCCTACAATGAGCAGTTCTTC. Protein sequence: CASSYRFKREITSSYNEQFF.